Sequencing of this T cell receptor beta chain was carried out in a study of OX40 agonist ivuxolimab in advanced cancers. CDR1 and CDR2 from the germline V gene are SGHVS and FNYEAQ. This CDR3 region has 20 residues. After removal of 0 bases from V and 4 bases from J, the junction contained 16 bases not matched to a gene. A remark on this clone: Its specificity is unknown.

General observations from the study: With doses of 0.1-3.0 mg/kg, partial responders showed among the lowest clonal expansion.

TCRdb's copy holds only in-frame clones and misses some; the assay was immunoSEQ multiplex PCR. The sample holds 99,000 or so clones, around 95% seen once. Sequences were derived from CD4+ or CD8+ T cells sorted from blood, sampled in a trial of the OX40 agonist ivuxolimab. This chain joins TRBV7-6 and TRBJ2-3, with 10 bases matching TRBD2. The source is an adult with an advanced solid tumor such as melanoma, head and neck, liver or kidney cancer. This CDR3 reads CASSLAPERASGSPADTQYF. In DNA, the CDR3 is TGTGCCAGCAGCTTAGCCCCCGAGAGGGCTAGCGGGAGCCCGGCAGATACGCAGTATTTT.